The T cell receptor (beta chain) described here comes from a study of blood T cell repertoires in COVID-19. The wider study: The analysed material was cDNA or gDNA that came from T cells, B-cell-depleted T cells, or PBMCs.

Methods used by the authors: Amplification of reference gene primers provided the estimated nucleated cell counts. Clones were read by immunoSEQ multiplex PCR, and TCRdb kept only the in-frame ones, dropping some. D and trimming were read from the DNA, whereas the V and J calls and clone size are those reported in that table. This table holds hundreds of thousands of clones, more than 85% found once. This CDR3 has 14 residues. Germline-derived CDR1 and CDR2 are KGHSH and LQKENI. Losses at the gene ends were 4 bases for V and 1 base for J; bases not matched to a gene: 1. Sequencing was done on a sample of peripheral blood. This TCR came from a man aged 55 to 69 with COVID-19, enrolled during active disease. The V call is TRBV18, the J call TRBJ2-3, with 8 bases that match TRBD1. As DNA, the CDR3 is TGTGCCAGCTCACAGACAGGGGGCACAGATACGCAGTATTTT. It translates to CASSQTGGTDTQYF.